The 17 T cell receptor beta chains below come from one sample, sequenced in a study of T cells in Graves' hyperthyroidism and ophthalmopathy. There were TCR beta CDR3 regions amplified from RNA transcripts. In the first-round RT-PCR of the TCR CDR3, the HTBI primer set was used. TCRdb re-analysed the multiplex PCR reads in MiXCR, keeping a single row per CDR3 protein. The sample has fewer than 450,000 distinct CDR3 sequences, about 17% seen once; the top ten hold roughly 35%. The sequenced sample was blood. The source of these receptors is a woman in her twenties or thirties with Graves' hyperthyroidism that later progressed to Graves' ophthalmopathy.

This clonotype was seen more than once but under ten times. This is likely a read error, given that the CDR3 carries no conserved phenylalanine or tryptophan at its end. The chain combines TRBV3-1 with TRBJ2-5; D is perhaps TRBD1 (6 bases). V was clipped by 4 bases and J by 3 bases, with 9 bases between them. Looked up from germline, CDR1 is LGHDT and CDR2 is YNNKEL (reference sequence). The CDR3 consists of 13 residues. The CDR3 DNA reads TGTGCCAGCAGCCCCCGGGACAAAGAGACCCAGTACCTC. This translates into CASSPRDKETQYL.

This clonotype was counted many times. Its ends do not fully match the called genes, so a read error is possible. The chain links TRBV5-1 to TRBJ2-1, with TRBD1 matching over 9 bases. Per the germline V gene, CDR1 is SGHRS and CDR2 is YFSETQ. This CDR3 has 15 amino acids. The CDR3 here is CASSLGDREYNERFF. DNA of the CDR3: TGCGCCAGCAGCTTGGGGGACAGGGAGTACAATGAGCGGTTCTTC.

The rearrangement uses TRBV28 and TRBJ2-3; D is ambiguous. CDR3 length: 14 residues. Trimming cost V 7 bases and J 8 bases, with 19 bases left between them. Looked up from germline, CDR1 is MDHEN and CDR2 is SYDVKM. Here the CDR3 reads CASTRSGGVGTQYF. CDR3 coding DNA: TGTGCCAGCACCCGGTCCGGTGGGGTAGGTACGCAGTATTTT.

The sample holds a few counts of this clonotype. V gene TRBV5-5 combines with J gene TRBJ2-2, with 11 positions matching TRBD2. There are 18 residues in the CDR3. CDR1 is SGHKS and CDR2 is YYEKEE in the germline V gene (reference sequence). Trimming at V came to 2 bases and at J to 6 bases, leaving 12 bases not matched to a gene. CDR3 nucleotide sequence: TGTGCCAGCAGCTTCCTGACAACTAGCGGGAGTCGCGCCGGGGAGCTGTTTTTT. This sequence encodes CASSFLTTSGSRAGELFF.

In its sample, this clonotype was seen many times. V is TRBV12-3 or TRBV12-4 and J is TRBJ2-1; 14 bases are a match to TRBD2. The CDR3 has 17 residues. Trimming took 5 bases from V and 8 from J; bases not matched to a gene: 11. The CDR3 protein is CASSTGLAGVGKDEQFF. The CDR3 coding sequence is TGTGCCAGCAGTACGGGACTAGCGGGAGTTGGAAAGGATGAGCAGTTCTTC.

This clonotype has a count of ten or more. The rearrangement links TRBV2 to TRBJ2-7; possible D gene TRBD2, 5 bases. CDR3 size: 15 residues. V lost 5 bases, J lost 3 bases, and 17 bases lay in between. Per the germline V gene, CDR1 is SNHLY and CDR2 is FYNNEI. CDR3 amino acids: CASSLRLGSNYEQYF. CDR3 in DNA: TGTGCCAGCAGTCTCCGATTAGGGAGCAACTACGAGCAGTACTTC.

This clonotype was recorded at least ten times. The chain couples TRBV10-2 to TRBJ2-3; the D gene is possibly TRBD2 (5 bases). Trimming removed 6 bases at V and 4 bases at J, with 14 bases between. Germline V gives CDR1 WSHSY, CDR2 SAAADI. The CDR3 runs 14 residues. The DNA for the CDR3 is TGCGCCAGCAGCGTAGGACTGGCCGCAGATACGCAGTATTTT. Amino acids: CASSVGLAADTQYF.

This clonotype was counted at least ten times. V and J are TRBV27 and TRBJ2-7, with D perhaps TRBD1 (6 bases). The CDR3 sequence is 15 residues long. Deletions cut 3 bases from V and 2 bases from J, with 14 bases between. Germline values: CDR1 MNHEY, CDR2 SMNVEV (reference sequence). CDR3 sequence: CASSFRGNLAYEQYF. CDR3 DNA: TGTGCCAGCAGTTTCAGGGGAAATCTGGCCTACGAGCAGTACTTC.

The table lists this clonotype with a few counts. The chain employs TRBV20-1 and TRBJ2-7; D is undetermined. This CDR3 spans 13 amino acids. The ends were cut back, 1 base at V and 1 base at J, with 8 bases in the middle. Germline V gives CDR1 DFQATT, CDR2 SNEGSKA (reference sequence). This CDR3 is CSARVADSYEQYF. For the CDR3, the DNA is TGCAGTGCTAGAGTGGCGGATTCCTACGAGCAGTACTTC.

In its sample, this clonotype was seen a few times. The rearrangement links TRBV7-6 to TRBJ2-7; tentatively, D is TRBD1 (6 bases). Germline V gene lookup returns CDR1 SGHVS and CDR2 FNYEAQ. The CDR3 has 15 residues. The V end was cut by 0 bases, the J end by 2 bases, with 11 bases between. CDR3 sequence (DNA): TGTGCCAGCAGCTTAGCGACAGGCTATACCTACGAGCAGTACTTC. Translating it yields CASSLATGYTYEQYF.

The sample holds many counts of this clonotype. The genes are TRBV2 and TRBJ1-1, with D uncertain. The CDR3 consists of 11 residues. Germline V CDR1 and CDR2: SNHLY, FYNNEI. V gave up 3 bases and J gave up 11 bases, with 10 bases separating them. CDR3 coding DNA: TGTGCCAGCAGTGACAGGAGGCCTGCTTTCTTT. Protein: CASSDRRPAFF.

In its sample, this clonotype was seen many times. The chain couples TRBV11-2 to TRBJ2-3; TRBD1 aligns across 7 bases. This CDR3 spans 15 amino acids. Per the germline V gene, CDR1 is SGHAT and CDR2 is FQNNGV. Unmatched junction bases numbered 10, after V lost 3 bases and J lost 7 bases. CDR3 sequence: CASSFLRDRRNTQYF. For the CDR3, the DNA is TGTGCCAGCAGCTTCCTCCGGGACAGAAGAAATACGCAGTATTTT.

This clonotype was seen repeatedly, ten times or more. This chain connects TRBV10-3 to TRBJ2-3, with D perhaps TRBD2 (5 bases). Trimming took off 4 bases at V and 0 bases at J, with 14 bases between the two ends. Germline loops: CDR1 ENHRY, CDR2 SYGVKD. The CDR3 is 16 residues long. Here the CDR3 DNA reads TGTGCCATCAGTGGTGGACCGGGGTCTAGCACAGATACGCAGTATTTT. Protein: CAISGGPGSSTDTQYF.

The gene calls are TRBV29-1 and TRBJ2-5; possibly TRBD1 for D (5 bases). This CDR3 region has 12 residues. Germline CDR1 and CDR2: SQVTM and ANQGSEA. The germline V and J ends were trimmed by 3 bases and 5 bases, with 10 bases remaining between them. This CDR3 reads CSVDRGSETQYF. In DNA form, the CDR3 reads TGCAGCGTTGATAGGGGCTCCGAGACCCAGTACTTC.

The CDR3 DNA reads TGTGCCAGCAGCTCCAACCCGACAGGGACCAATGAGCAGTTCTTC. It encodes CASSSNPTGTNEQFF. The chain combines TRBV7-3 with TRBJ2-1; 7 bases line up with TRBD1. The CDR3 has 15 residues. V shed 4 bases, J shed 6 bases, and the junction held 9 bases outside the gene matches. Germline values: CDR1 SGHTA, CDR2 FQGTGA. The full variable domain, with the rest looked up from reference TRBV7-3 and TRBJ2-1, is GAGVSQTPSNKVTEKGKYVELRCDPISGHTALYWYRQSLGQGPEFLIYFQGTGAADDSGLPNDRFFAVRPEGSVSTLKIQRTERGDSAVYLCASSSNPTGTNEQFFGPGTRLTVL.

This clonotype was counted at least ten times. V and J are TRBV7-2 and TRBJ2-3; TRBD2 matches at 8 bases. This CDR3 is 18 amino acids long. After removal of 6 bases from V and 0 bases from J, the junction contained 14 bases not matched to a gene. Germline V gene data show CDR1 as SGHTA and CDR2 as FQGNSA. CDR3 protein: CASSRSPPPSGSTDTQYF. The DNA for the CDR3 is TGTGCCAGCAGTCGATCCCCCCCTCCTAGCGGGAGCACAGATACGCAGTATTTT.

The CDR3 DNA reads as TGTGCCAGCAGTTTGGTAATGGAAGGAGGTGCTGGAAACACCATATATTTT. The encoded protein is CASSLVMEGGAGNTIYF. This chain links TRBV12-3 or TRBV12-4 with TRBJ1-3, with D unclear. The CDR3 has 17 amino acids. The V gene lost 3 bases and the J gene lost 2 bases, with 17 bases spanning the gap.